Following are 6 T cell receptor beta chains from one sample sequenced in a study of T cell responses to AZD1222 COVID-19 vaccine (dated by TCRdb to 2020 to 2022). The library was prepared using the immunoSEQ multiplex PCR assay. TCRdb took over this immuneACCESS table, retaining in-frame rearrangements with V and J assigned. Such tables are incomplete; in checked studies, under half of the missing clones stem from an unresolved V gene, and the remainder is unexplained. This sample has some 190,000 clones in its table, and about 91% of those were observed once. The ten largest clones add up to approximately 8% of the sample. The label giving this sample's time point can be read as: baseline before first vaccination. The sequences come from peripheral blood, collected on day 0 of AZD1222 vaccination. Receptors were obtained from an adult in good health.

This clone came up many times. This chain uses TRBV28 with TRBJ2-4; D is uncertain. This CDR3 has 17 amino acids. Germline V gene sequence: CDR1 MDHEN, CDR2 SYDVKM. The germline V and J ends were trimmed by 2 bases and 0 bases, with 14 bases remaining between them. The CDR3 loop is CASSLTPRSLAKNIQYF. CDR3 in DNA: TGTGCCAGCAGTTTAACCCCCCGCAGTTTAGCCAAAAACATTCAGTACTTC.

The genes are TRBV7-8 and TRBJ2-2; 8 bases are shared with TRBD1. Germline-derived CDR1 and CDR2 are SGHVS and FQNEAQ. Trimming took 5 bases from V and 3 from J; bases not matched to a gene: 8. The CDR3 is 16 amino acids. CDR3 sequence reads: CASSRDRIPYTGELFF. For the CDR3, the DNA is TGTGCCAGCAGCCGGGACAGGATACCCTACACCGGGGAGCTGTTTTTT.

This chain connects TRBV7-2 to TRBJ1-2; D call uncertain. Looked up from germline, CDR1 is SGHTA and CDR2 is FQGNSA. V was trimmed by 1 base and J by 5 bases, leaving 14 bases between them. The CDR3 runs 15 residues. In DNA, the CDR3 is TGTGCCAGCAGCTTAGTATCAACGGAGCAATATGGCTACACCTTC. It codes for CASSLVSTEQYGYTF.

The chain joins TRBV29-1 to TRBJ2-7; 10 bases match TRBD1. Germline assignment: CDR1 SQVTM and CDR2 ANQGSEA. The length of the CDR3 is 14 residues. J lost 6 bases, V lost 7 bases, and 12 bases had no gene match. The CDR3 sequence: CSAGSGTGAFEQYF. In nucleotides, the CDR3 is TGCAGCGCCGGATCCGGGACAGGGGCTTTCGAGCAGTACTTC.

The chain links TRBV11-1 to TRBJ2-7; 8 nucleotides agree with TRBD1. J lost 6 bases, V lost 6 bases, and 10 bases had no gene match. Germline assignment: CDR1 SGHAT and CDR2 FQDESV (reference sequence). The CDR3 totals 14 residues. CDR3 DNA sequence: TGTGCCAGCAGGAGGGACAGGCCAGACCGCGAGCAGTACTTC. Translation: CASRRDRPDREQYF.

V and J are TRBV28 and TRBJ1-6; no clear D gene. V was pared by 7 bases and J by 9 bases, with 13 bases between. Germline CDR1 is MDHEN and CDR2 is SYDVKM. The length of the CDR3 is 13 residues. CDR3 sequence: CASTRSEGSPLHF. In nucleotides, the CDR3 is TGTGCCAGCACCCGAAGCGAGGGTTCACCCCTCCACTTT.